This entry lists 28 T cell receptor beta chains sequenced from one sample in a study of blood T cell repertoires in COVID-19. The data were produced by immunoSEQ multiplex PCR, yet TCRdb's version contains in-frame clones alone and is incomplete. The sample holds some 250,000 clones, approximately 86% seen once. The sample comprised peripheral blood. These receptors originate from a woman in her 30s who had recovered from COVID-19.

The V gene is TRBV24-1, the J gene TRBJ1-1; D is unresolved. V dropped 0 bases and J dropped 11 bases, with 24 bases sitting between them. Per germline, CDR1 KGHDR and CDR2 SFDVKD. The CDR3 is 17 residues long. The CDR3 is CATSDLHRLRVTVRAFF. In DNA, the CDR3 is TGTGCCACCAGTGATTTGCACCGGCTTCGAGTGACGGTGAGGGCTTTCTTT.

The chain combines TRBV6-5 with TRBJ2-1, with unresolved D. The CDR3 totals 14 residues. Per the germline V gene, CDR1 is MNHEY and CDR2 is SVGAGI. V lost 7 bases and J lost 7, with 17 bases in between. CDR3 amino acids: CASTIAPLGNEQFF. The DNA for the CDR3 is TGTGCCAGCACAATAGCTCCGCTTGGTAATGAGCAGTTCTTC.

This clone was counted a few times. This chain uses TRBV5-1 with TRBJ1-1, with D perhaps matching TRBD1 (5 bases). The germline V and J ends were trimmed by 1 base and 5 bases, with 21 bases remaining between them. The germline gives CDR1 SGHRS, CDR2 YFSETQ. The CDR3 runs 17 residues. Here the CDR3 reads CASSLTLNGGRVTEAFF. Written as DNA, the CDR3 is TGCGCCAGCAGCTTGACCCTAAATGGGGGGAGGGTAACTGAAGCTTTCTTT.

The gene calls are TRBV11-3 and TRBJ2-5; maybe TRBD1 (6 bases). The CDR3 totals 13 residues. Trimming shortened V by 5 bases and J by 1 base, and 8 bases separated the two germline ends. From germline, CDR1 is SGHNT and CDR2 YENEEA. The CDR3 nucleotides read TGTGCCAGCAGCCAGACAGGCCAAGAGACCCAGTACTTC. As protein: CASSQTGQETQYF.

The CDR3 loop reads CASRSASAPSYNEQFF. CDR3 coding DNA: TGCGCCAGCAGATCCGCTAGCGCCCCCTCCTACAATGAGCAGTTCTTC. V and J are TRBV5-1 and TRBJ2-1; perhaps TRBD2 as D (6 bases). CDR1 is SGHRS, CDR2 YFSETQ, per germline. The CDR3 contains 16 residues. The V end was cut by 5 bases, the J end by 0 bases, with 15 bases between.

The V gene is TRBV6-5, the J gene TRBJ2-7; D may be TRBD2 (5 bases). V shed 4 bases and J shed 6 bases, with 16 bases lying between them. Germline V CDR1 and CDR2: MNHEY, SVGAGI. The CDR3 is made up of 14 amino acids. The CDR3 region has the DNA TGTGCCAGCAGTTGCGGGTCATGGGAATGCGAGCAGTACTTC. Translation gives CASSCGSWECEQYF.

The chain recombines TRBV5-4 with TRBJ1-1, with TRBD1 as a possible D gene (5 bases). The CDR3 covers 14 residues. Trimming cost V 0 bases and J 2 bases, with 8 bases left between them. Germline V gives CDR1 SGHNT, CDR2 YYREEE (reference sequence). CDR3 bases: TGTGCCAGCAGCTTGGTAGGGGTAAACACTGAAGCTTTCTTT. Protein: CASSLVGVNTEAFF.

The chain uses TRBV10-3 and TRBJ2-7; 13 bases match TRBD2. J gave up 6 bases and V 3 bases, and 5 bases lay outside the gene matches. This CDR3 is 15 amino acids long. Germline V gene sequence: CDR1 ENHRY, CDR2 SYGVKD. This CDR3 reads CAISDQGLAGTEQYF. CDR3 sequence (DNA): TGTGCCATCAGTGATCAGGGACTAGCGGGGACCGAGCAGTACTTC.

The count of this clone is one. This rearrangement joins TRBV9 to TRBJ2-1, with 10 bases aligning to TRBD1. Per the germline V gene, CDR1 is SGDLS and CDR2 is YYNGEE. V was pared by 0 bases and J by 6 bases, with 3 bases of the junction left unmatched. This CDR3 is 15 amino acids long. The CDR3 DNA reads TGTGCCAGCAGCGTAGGGACAGGGGGGGGCAATGAGCAGTTCTTC. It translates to CASSVGTGGGNEQFF. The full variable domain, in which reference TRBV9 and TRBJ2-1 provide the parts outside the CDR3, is DSGVTQTPKHLITATGQRVTLRCSPRSGDLSVYWYQQSLDQGLQFLIQYYNGEERAKGNILERFSAQQFPDLHSELNLSSLELGDSALYFCASSVGTGGGNEQFFGPGTRLTVL.

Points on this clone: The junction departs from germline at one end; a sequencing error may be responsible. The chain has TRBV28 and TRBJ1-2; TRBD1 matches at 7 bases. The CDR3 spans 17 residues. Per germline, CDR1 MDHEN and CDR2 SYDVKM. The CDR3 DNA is TGTGCCAGCAGCCCACGGTTAAACAGGGGAAGAAACTATGGCTACACTTTC. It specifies CASSPRLNRGRNYGYTF.

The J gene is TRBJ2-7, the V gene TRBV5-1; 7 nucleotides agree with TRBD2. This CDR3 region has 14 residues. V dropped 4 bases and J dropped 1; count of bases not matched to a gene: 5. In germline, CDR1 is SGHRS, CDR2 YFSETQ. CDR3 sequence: CASSEEAGSYEQYF. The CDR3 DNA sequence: TGCGCCAGCAGCGAGGAAGCGGGGTCCTACGAGCAGTACTTC.

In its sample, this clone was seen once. CDR3: CATSKYEGYGYTF. Written as DNA, the CDR3 is TGTGCCACCAGCAAATATGAGGGATATGGCTACACCTTC. V usage is TRBV15 and J usage is TRBJ1-2; D gene unclear. The CDR3 has 13 residues. Trimming pared 4 bases from V and 5 bases from J, leaving 11 bases between. The germline CDR1 and CDR2 sequences are LNHNV and YYDKDF (reference sequence).

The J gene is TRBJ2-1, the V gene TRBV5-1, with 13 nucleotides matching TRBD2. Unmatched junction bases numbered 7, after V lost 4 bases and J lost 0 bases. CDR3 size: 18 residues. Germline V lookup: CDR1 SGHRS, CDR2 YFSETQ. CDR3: CASSPGLAGPSSYNEQFF. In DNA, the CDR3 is TGCGCCAGCAGCCCGGGACTAGCGGGGCCTAGCTCCTACAATGAGCAGTTCTTC.

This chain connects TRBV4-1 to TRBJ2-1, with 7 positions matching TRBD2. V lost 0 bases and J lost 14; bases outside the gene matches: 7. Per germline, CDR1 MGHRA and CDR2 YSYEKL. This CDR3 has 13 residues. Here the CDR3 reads CASSQDRGTNEFF. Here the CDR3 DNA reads TGCGCCAGCAGCCAAGATCGAGGGACTAATGAGTTCTTC.

Here the CDR3 reads CASSPGQGPNSPLHF. The CDR3 DNA is TGTGCCAGCAGCCCCGGACAGGGACCTAATTCACCCCTCCACTTT. V is TRBV7-9 and J is TRBJ1-6; 8 positions match TRBD1. The germline V gene encodes CDR1 SEHNR and CDR2 FQNEAQ (reference sequence). The CDR3 loop spans 15 amino acids. Trimming took 5 bases from V and 6 from J; bases not matched to a gene: 6.

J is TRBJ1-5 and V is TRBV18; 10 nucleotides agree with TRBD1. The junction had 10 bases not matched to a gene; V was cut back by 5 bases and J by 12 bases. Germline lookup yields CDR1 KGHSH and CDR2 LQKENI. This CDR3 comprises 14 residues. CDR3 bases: TGTGCCAGCTCAATAGGGACAGGGGATCGTGGCCAGCATTTT. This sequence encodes CASSIGTGDRGQHF. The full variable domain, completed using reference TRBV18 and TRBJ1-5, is NAGVMQNPRHLVRRRGQEARLRCSPMKGHSHVYWYRQLPEEGLKFMVYLQKENIIDESGMPKERFSAEFPKEGPSILRIQQVVRGDSAAYFCASSIGTGDRGQHFGDGTRLSIL.

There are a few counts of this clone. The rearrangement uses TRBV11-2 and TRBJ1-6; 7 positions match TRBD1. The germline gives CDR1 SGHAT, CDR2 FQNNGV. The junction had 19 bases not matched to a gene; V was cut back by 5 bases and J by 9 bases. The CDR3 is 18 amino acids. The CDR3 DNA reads TGTGCCAGCAGCAATACGGGACAGCCAGGAGCGTGGTCTTCACCCCTCCACTTT. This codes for CASSNTGQPGAWSSPLHF.

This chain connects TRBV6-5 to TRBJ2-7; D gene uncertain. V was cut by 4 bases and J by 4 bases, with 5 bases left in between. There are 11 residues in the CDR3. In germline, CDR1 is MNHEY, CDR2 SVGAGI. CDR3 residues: CASSSNYEQYF. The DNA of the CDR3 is TGTGCCAGCAGTTCCAATTACGAGCAGTACTTC.

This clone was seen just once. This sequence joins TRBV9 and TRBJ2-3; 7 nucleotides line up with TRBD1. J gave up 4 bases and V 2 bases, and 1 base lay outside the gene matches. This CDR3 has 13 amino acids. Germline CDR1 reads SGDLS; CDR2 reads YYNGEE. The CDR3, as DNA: TGTGCCAGCAGCGTCCAGGGGGCAGATACGCAGTATTTT. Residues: CASSVQGADTQYF.

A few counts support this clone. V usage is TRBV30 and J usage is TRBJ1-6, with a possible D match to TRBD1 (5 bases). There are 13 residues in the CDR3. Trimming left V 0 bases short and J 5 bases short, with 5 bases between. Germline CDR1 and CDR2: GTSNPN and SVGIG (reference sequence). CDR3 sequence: CAWSVGDNSPLHF. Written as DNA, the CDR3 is TGTGCCTGGAGTGTAGGGGATAATTCACCCCTCCACTTT.

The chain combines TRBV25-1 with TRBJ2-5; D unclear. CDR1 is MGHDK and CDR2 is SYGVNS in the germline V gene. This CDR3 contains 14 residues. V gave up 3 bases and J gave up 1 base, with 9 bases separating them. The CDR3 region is CASSDPVTQETQYF. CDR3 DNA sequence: TGTGCCAGCAGTGACCCAGTAACCCAAGAGACCCAGTACTTC.

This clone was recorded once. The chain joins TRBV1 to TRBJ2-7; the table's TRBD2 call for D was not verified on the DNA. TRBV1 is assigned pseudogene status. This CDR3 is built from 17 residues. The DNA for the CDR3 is TGCACCAGCAGCCAAGATATAAGCAAGCGGAAGGACTACGAGCAGTACTTC. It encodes CTSSQDISKRKDYEQYF.

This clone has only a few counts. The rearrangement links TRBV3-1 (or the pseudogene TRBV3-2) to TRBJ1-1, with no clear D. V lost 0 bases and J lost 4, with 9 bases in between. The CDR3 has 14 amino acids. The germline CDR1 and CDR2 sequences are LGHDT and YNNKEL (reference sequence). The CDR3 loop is CASSQDGGSTEAFF. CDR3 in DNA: TGTGCCAGCAGCCAAGACGGAGGCAGCACTGAAGCTTTCTTT.

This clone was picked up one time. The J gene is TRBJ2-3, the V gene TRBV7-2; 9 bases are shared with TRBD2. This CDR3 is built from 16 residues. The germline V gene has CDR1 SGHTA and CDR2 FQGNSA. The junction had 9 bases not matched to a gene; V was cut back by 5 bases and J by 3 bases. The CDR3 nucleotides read TGTGCCAGCAGCCCCGGGATAGCGGGGGTGACAGATACGCAGTATTTT. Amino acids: CASSPGIAGVTDTQYF.

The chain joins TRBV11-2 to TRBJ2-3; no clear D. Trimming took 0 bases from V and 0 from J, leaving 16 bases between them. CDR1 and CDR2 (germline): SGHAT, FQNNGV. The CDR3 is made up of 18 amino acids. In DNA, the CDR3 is TGTGCCAGCAGCTTAGATCTCACCTATGCCACTAGCACAGATACGCAGTATTTT. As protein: CASSLDLTYATSTDTQYF.

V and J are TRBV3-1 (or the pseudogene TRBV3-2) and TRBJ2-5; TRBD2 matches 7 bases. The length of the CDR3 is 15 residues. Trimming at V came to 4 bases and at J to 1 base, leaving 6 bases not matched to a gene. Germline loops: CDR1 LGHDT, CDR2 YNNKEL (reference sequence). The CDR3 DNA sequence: TGTGCCAGCAGCCTGTTTGGCGGGGGCCAAGAGACCCAGTACTTC. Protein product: CASSLFGGGQETQYF.

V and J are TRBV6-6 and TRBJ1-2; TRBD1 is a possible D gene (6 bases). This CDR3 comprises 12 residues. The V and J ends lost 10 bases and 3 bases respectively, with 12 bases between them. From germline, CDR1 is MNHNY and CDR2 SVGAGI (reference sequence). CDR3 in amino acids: CATYRDDYGYTF. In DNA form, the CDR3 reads TGTGCCACATACAGGGATGACTATGGCTACACCTTC.

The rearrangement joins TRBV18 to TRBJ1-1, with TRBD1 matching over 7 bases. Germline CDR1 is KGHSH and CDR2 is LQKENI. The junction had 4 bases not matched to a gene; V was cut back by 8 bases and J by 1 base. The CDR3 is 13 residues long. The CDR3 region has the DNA TGTGCCAGCGCGGGACAGTCGAACACTGAAGCTTTCTTT. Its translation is CASAGQSNTEAFF. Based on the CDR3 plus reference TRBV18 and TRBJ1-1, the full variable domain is NAGVMQNPRHLVRRRGQEARLRCSPMKGHSHVYWYRQLPEEGLKFMVYLQKENIIDESGMPKERFSAEFPKEGPSILRIQQVVRGDSAAYFCASAGQSNTEAFFGQGTRLTVV.